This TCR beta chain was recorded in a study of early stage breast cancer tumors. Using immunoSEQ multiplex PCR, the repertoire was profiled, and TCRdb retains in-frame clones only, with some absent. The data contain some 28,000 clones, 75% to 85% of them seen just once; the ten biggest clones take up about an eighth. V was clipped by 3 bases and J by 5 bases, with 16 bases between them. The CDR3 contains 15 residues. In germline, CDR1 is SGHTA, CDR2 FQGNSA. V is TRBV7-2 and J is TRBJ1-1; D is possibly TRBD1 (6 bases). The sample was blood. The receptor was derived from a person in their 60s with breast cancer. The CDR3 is CASSFRQGPGTEAFF. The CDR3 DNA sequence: TGTGCCAGCAGCTTTCGTCAGGGGCCGGGGACTGAAGCTTTCTTT.